These T cell receptor beta chains were read from a single sample in a study of response to subunit inactivated influenza vaccine. One entry per CDR3 protein results from TCRdb running MiXCR on the RT-PCR reads. This sample carries 500,000 or so distinct CDR3 sequences, approximately 11% of them seen once, and the ten largest clones take 10% to 15%. The sample here was PBMCs from blood, taken roughly 6 weeks after vaccination. These TCRs come from a man between 50 and 59 years old who received an inactivated influenza vaccine. Both conserved end residues are part of each CDR3. The D gene is left open where the match is weak. Size is omitted from some rows. Given values are once, few, many or a class for expanded clones.

D gene | J gene | V gene | clone size | CDR3 protein | CDR3 DNA
- | TRBJ2-7 | TRBV5-1 | - | CASSFAATVSIAYEQYF | TGCGCCAGCAGCTTCGCAGCGACAGTATCGATCGCCTACGAGCAGTACTTC
- | TRBJ2-2 | TRBV11-2 | many | CASSLGGVVTGELFF | TGTGCCAGCAGCTTAGGGGGAGTGGTCACCGGGGAGCTGTTTTTT
- | TRBJ1-1 | TRBV28 | few | CASSSRQDPTVAFF | TGTGCCAGCAGTTCCCGGCAGGACCCGACTGTGGCTTTCTTT
- | TRBJ1-1 | TRBV20-1 | few | CSARSGFAEAFF | TGCAGTGCTAGGTCAGGGTTTGCTGAAGCTTTCTTT
- | TRBJ1-1 | TRBV6-2/TRBV6-3 | few | CASSSSTGGGMNTEAFF | TGTGCCAGCAGCTCTTCGACTGGTGGGGGAATGAACACTGAAGCTTTCTTT
TRBD1 | TRBJ2-7 | TRBV7-9 | few | CASSLRDRGLAEQYF | TGTGCCAGCAGCCTCCGGGACAGGGGGTTAGCCGAGCAGTACTTC
- | TRBJ2-3 | TRBV6-2/TRBV6-3 | many | CASTAWTDSDTQYF | TGTGCCAGCACCGCTTGGACGGACTCAGATACGCAGTATTTT
- | TRBJ1-1 | TRBV10-3 | - | CAISDPSGAEAFF | TGTGCCATCAGTGACCCCTCAGGGGCGGAAGCTTTCTTT
- | TRBJ1-1 | TRBV13 | - | CASSPLWVGNTEAFF | TGTGCCAGCAGCCCCTTATGGGTAGGGAACACTGAAGCTTTCTTT
TRBD1 | TRBJ1-3 | TRBV12-3/TRBV12-4 | few | CASSKGTGENTIYF | TGTGCCAGCAGCAAAGGGACAGGGGAAAACACCATATATTTT
- | TRBJ2-3 | TRBV6-2/TRBV6-3 | - | CASNDRQFTDTQYF | TGTGCCAGCAATGACCGACAGTTCACAGATACGCAGTATTTT
- | TRBJ1-5 | TRBV7-2 | - | CASSLVARDNQPQHF | TGTGCCAGCAGCTTAGTAGCTAGGGACAATCAGCCCCAGCATTTT
- | TRBJ2-3 | TRBV20-1 | - | CSAVDSWAEPPADTQYF | TGCAGTGCCGTTGACAGTTGGGCCGAGCCACCGGCGGATACGCAGTATTTT
TRBD1 | TRBJ2-1 | TRBV5-1 | - | CASSLTGGLGEQFF | TGCGCCAGCAGCCTTACAGGGGGCCTCGGGGAGCAGTTCTTC
- | TRBJ2-3 | TRBV7-2 | - | CASSLASEVTQYF | TGTGCCAGCAGCTTAGCTAGCGAGGTTACGCAGTATTTT
- | TRBJ2-3 | TRBV5-1 | few | CASSLGYPRTDTQYF | TGCGCCAGCAGCTTGGGCTACCCGAGGACAGATACGCAGTATTTT
- | TRBJ2-1 | TRBV11-2 | few | CASSWTSRGGIYNEQFF | TGTGCCAGCAGCTGGACCAGCAGGGGTGGGATTTACAATGAGCAGTTCTTC
- | TRBJ2-7 | TRBV7-2 | many | CASSLDGWYEQYF | TGTGCCAGCTCTTTAGACGGTTGGTACGAGCAGTACTTC
- | TRBJ1-5 | TRBV28 | few | CASARGWQPQHF | TGTGCCAGCGCGAGGGGGTGGCAGCCCCAGCATTTT
- | TRBJ2-6 | TRBV7-9 | few | CASSYHRWPGANVLTF | TGTGCCAGCAGCTACCACAGGTGGCCTGGGGCCAACGTCCTGACTTTC
- | TRBJ2-7 | TRBV7-2 | - | CASSLRFGDYEQYF | TGTGCCAGCAGCTTAAGATTCGGGGACTACGAGCAGTACTTC
- | TRBJ2-7 | TRBV12-3/TRBV12-4 | few | CASSLIGLEETYEQYF | TGTGCCAGCAGTTTAATTGGTTTGGAGGAAACCTACGAGCAGTACTTC
TRBD2 | TRBJ2-1 | TRBV7-2 | few | CASQEAGGPYNEQFF | TGTGCCAGCCAAGAAGCGGGAGGGCCCTACAATGAGCAGTTCTTC
- | TRBJ2-3 | TRBV7-2 | many | CASSPQRGADTQYF | TGTGCCAGCAGCCCCCAACGTGGGGCAGATACGCAGTATTTT
TRBD1 | TRBJ1-6 | TRBV4-3 | few | CASSPAGTGTSPLHF | TGCGCCAGCAGCCCAGCCGGGACAGGGACTTCACCCCTCCACTTT
- | TRBJ1-5 | TRBV7-2 | - | CASSKGQNQPQHF | TGTGCCAGCAGCAAAGGACAGAATCAGCCCCAGCATTTT
TRBD1 | TRBJ2-1 | TRBV11-2 | many | CASSSIPRRTGPNEQFF | TGTGCCAGCAGCTCCATTCCTAGACGGACAGGGCCCAATGAGCAGTTCTTC
- | TRBJ1-2 | TRBV29-1 | few | CSVGFGGGGYTF | TGCAGCGTTGGATTTGGGGGCGGAGGCTACACCTTC
- | TRBJ1-5 | TRBV20-1 | many | CSARDLGVNQPQHF | TGCAGTGCTAGAGATCTAGGGGTCAATCAGCCCCAGCATTTT
- | TRBJ1-1 | TRBV6-5 | few | CASRLQSYLNTEAFF | TGTGCCAGCAGGTTACAGAGCTACCTGAACACTGAAGCTTTCTTT
TRBD1 | TRBJ1-2 | TRBV5-5 | - | CASSRQGLANYGYTF | TGTGCCAGCAGTCGACAGGGATTAGCTAACTATGGCTACACCTTC
TRBD2 | TRBJ2-1 | TRBV10-3 | few | CAIRPSGGALGEQFF | TGTGCCATCAGACCTAGCGGGGGGGCTTTGGGTGAGCAGTTCTTC
TRBD1 | TRBJ2-5 | TRBV7-2 | many | CASSRGQKGGQYF | TGTGCCAGCAGCCGGGGACAGAAAGGGGGCCAGTACTTC
TRBD2 | TRBJ2-5 | TRBV6-5 | - | CASSYWLAGAYQETQYF | TGTGCCAGCAGTTACTGGCTAGCGGGGGCCTACCAAGAGACCCAGTACTTC
- | TRBJ2-7 | TRBV19 | - | CASSIVASYEQYF | TGTGCCAGTAGTATAGTCGCCAGCTACGAGCAGTACTTC
- | TRBJ2-1 | TRBV7-2 | many | CASGYRGRYNEQFF | TGTGCCAGCGGCTACCGGGGGCGCTACAATGAGCAGTTCTTC
TRBD2 | TRBJ2-5 | TRBV4-1 | few | CASRQAGGRQETQYF | TGCGCCAGCAGGCAAGCGGGGGGACGACAAGAGACCCAGTACTTC
- | TRBJ2-2 | TRBV7-8 | few | CASSSARVWANTGELFF | TGTGCCAGCAGCTCCGCCCGCGTGTGGGCGAACACCGGGGAGCTGTTTTTT
TRBD1 | TRBJ2-5 | TRBV6-2/TRBV6-3 | few | CASTYRPGGFAETQYF | TGTGCCAGCACTTACAGGCCAGGGGGTTTCGCGGAGACCCAGTACTTC
- | TRBJ2-7 | TRBV10-3 | many | CAISDRPKGEQYF | TGTGCCATCAGTGATAGGCCCAAAGGCGAGCAGTACTTC
- | TRBJ2-3 | TRBV12-3/TRBV12-4 | many | CASRHTGGEYTDTQYF | TGTGCCAGCAGACACACAGGAGGAGAGTATACAGATACGCAGTATTTT
- | TRBJ1-2 | TRBV14 | many | CASSSPGRSIPYGYTF | TGTGCCAGCAGCTCCCCTGGGAGGTCGATCCCCTATGGCTACACCTTC
- | TRBJ1-4 | TRBV12-3/TRBV12-4 | few | CASSTGRTFNEKLFF | TGTGCCAGCAGCACAGGGCGAACATTTAATGAAAAACTGTTTTTT
TRBD2 | TRBJ2-1 | TRBV4-3 | few | CASSRQRGGINEQFF | TGCGCCAGCAGCCGACAGCGGGGGGGAATCAATGAGCAGTTCTTC
TRBD1 | TRBJ1-3 | TRBV4-3 | - | CASSPFQGAGGNTIYF | TGCGCCAGCAGCCCGTTCCAGGGGGCAGGAGGAAACACCATATATTTT
TRBD1 | TRBJ2-7 | TRBV6-2/TRBV6-3 | few | CAARDRAYEQYF | TGTGCCGCGAGGGACAGGGCCTACGAGCAGTACTTC
TRBD2 | TRBJ2-7 | TRBV7-2 | many | CASSRLAGPAYEQYF | TGTGCCAGCAGTCGGTTAGCGGGACCCGCCTACGAGCAGTACTTC
TRBD1 | TRBJ2-5 | TRBV14 | few | CASSPMTGVRETQYF | TGTGCCAGCAGCCCCATGACAGGGGTGAGAGAGACCCAGTACTTC
TRBD2 | TRBJ2-3 | TRBV7-8 | - | CASSFWSSGAADTQYF | TGTGCCAGCAGCTTCTGGTCTAGCGGGGCCGCAGATACGCAGTATTTT
TRBD1 | TRBJ2-7 | TRBV4-1 | - | CASSQDRGTGGYEQYF | TGCGCCAGCAGCCAAGATAGGGGGACAGGGGGTTACGAGCAGTACTTC
- | TRBJ1-5 | TRBV7-8 | - | CASSLADPTENQPQHF | TGTGCCAGCAGCTTAGCCGACCCTACAGAAAATCAGCCCCAGCATTTT
- | TRBJ2-7 | TRBV6-6 | few | CASSDRGAYEQYF | TGTGCCAGCAGTGACCGAGGAGCGTACGAGCAGTACTTC
TRBD2 | TRBJ2-1 | TRBV5-1 | few | CASSLGTSGITNEQFF | TGCGCCAGCAGCTTGGGGACTAGCGGGATTACCAATGAGCAGTTCTTC
TRBD1 | TRBJ1-1 | TRBV7-9 | many | CASSLWTGYKPNTEAFF | TGTGCCAGCAGCTTGTGGACAGGCTACAAGCCGAACACTGAAGCTTTCTTT
TRBD1 | TRBJ1-5 | TRBV28 | few | CASKMTGEGIQPQHF | TGTGCCAGCAAAATGACAGGGGAGGGGATTCAGCCCCAGCATTTT
- | TRBJ1-6 | TRBV6-1 | few | CASSAQGGLGSPLHF | TGTGCCAGCAGTGCACAGGGTGGTCTAGGTTCACCCCTCCACTTT
- | TRBJ1-5 | TRBV12-3/TRBV12-4 | few | CASSPGFSNQPQHF | TGTGCCAGCAGTCCAGGGTTCAGCAATCAGCCCCAGCATTTT
- | TRBJ1-4 | TRBV5-1 | - | CASSLEGLSEKLFF | TGCGCCAGCAGCTTGGAGGGTCTCTCTGAAAAACTGTTTTTT
TRBD2 | TRBJ2-7 | TRBV11-2 | few | CASSLDHLAGISYEQYF | TGTGCCAGCAGCTTAGATCATTTAGCGGGGATCTCCTACGAGCAGTACTTC
- | TRBJ2-3 | TRBV20-1 | many | CSAREGTDTQYF | TGCAGTGCTAGAGAGGGCACAGATACGCAGTATTTT